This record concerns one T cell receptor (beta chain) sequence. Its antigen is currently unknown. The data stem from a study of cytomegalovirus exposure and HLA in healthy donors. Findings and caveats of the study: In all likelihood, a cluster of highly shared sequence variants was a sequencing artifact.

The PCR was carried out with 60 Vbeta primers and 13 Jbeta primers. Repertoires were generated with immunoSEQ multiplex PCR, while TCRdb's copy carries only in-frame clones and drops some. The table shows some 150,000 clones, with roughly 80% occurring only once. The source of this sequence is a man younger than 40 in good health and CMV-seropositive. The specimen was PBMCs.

The CDR3 loop reads CASSLGSGEVYGYTF. CDR3 DNA sequence: TGTGCCAGCAGCTTGGGATCCGGAGAAGTTTATGGCTACACCTTC. The chain uses TRBV5-4 and TRBJ1-2; D gene ambiguous. V was pared by 0 bases and J by 5 bases, with 14 bases between. Germline CDR1 SGHNT, CDR2 YYREEE (reference sequence). The CDR3 has 15 residues.